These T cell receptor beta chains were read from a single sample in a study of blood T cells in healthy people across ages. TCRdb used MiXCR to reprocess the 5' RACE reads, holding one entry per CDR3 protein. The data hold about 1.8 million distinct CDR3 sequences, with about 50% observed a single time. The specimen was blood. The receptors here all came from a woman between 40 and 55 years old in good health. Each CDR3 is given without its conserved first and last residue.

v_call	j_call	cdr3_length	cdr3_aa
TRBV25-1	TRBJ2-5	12	ASSEGTSDWPQY
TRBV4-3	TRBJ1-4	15	ASSPDGAGLVNEKLF
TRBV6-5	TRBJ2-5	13	ASSRSGTPKETQY
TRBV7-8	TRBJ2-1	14	ASSSLLAGGMDEQF
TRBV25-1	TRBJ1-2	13	ASSEGGALNYGYT
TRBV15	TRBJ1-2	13	ATSRDRDRVNGYT
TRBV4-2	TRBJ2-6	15	ASSAGTGFGGANVLT
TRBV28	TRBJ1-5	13	ASSFTGAFNQPQH
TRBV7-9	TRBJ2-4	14	ASSYERTGGSNIQY
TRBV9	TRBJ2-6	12	ASSVALGANVLT
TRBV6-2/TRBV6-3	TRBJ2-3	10	ASSLMRRTQY
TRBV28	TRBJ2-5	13	ASISLAGGKETQY
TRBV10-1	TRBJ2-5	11	ASSRDREEIQY
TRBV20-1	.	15	SARPSGLAGGRETQY
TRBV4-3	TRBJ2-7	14	ASSQEPGDNSYEQY
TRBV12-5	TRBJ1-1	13	ASGPPGQLNTEAF
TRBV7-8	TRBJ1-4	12	ASSVGTGNEKLF
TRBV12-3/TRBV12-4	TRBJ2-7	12	ASSFEGGLYEQY
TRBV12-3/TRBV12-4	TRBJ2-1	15	ASVARGLAIPSHEQF
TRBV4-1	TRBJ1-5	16	ACSQDLGRADSNQPQH
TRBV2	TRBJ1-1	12	ASKHSPTGAEAF
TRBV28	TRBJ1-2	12	ASSFWADNGGYT
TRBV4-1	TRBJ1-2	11	ASSQGITGGYT
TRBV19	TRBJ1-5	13	ASSTRTGGDRPQH
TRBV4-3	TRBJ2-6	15	ASSQDPRRAGANVLT
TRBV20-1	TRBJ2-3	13	SAGDSGEATDTQY
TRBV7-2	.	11	ASSATLAETQY
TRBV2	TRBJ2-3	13	ASRIGGTTTDTQY
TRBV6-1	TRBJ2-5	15	ASSPAIMRQSQETQY
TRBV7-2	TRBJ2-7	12	ASSSSSGGAEQY